This is a list of T cell receptor beta chains from one sample in a study of tumor-infiltrating lymphocytes in primary liver carcinoma. From the multiplex PCR reads, TCRdb called clonotypes with MiXCR, one entry per CDR3 protein. This table holds around 330,000 distinct CDR3 sequences, 65% found once. The sequencing sample was made of peripheral blood. The receptor set was obtained from a man in his forties or fifties with primary liver carcinoma and hepatitis B virus infection. Both conserved end residues are trimmed from each CDR3. D genes are given only for firm matches.

CDR3 length,V gene,D gene,J gene,CDR3 protein
12,TRBV6-2/TRBV6-3,TRBD1,TRBJ1-1,ASISTGGSTEAF
13,TRBV5-1,NA,TRBJ1-2,ASSLKTSALYGHT
8,TRBV29-1,NA,TRBJ2-1,SARLNEQF
13,TRBV10-3,NA,TRBJ2-7,ATSGGTGTTYEQY
12,TRBV11-2,TRBD1,TRBJ2-7,ASCEQGNSYEQY
14,TRBV7-9,TRBD2,TRBJ2-1,ASSPRLAGAGNEQF
10,TRBV28,NA,TRBJ2-5,ASRSSTETQY
16,TRBV4-1,NA,TRBJ2-1,ASSQDHNVRWGYNEQF
13,TRBV11-3,TRBD2,TRBJ2-2,ASSLSGVGTGELF
11,TRBV4-3,NA,TRBJ2-1,ASSHYRDNEQF
14,TRBV5-4,TRBD1,TRBJ1-5,ASIVTGTGGKQPQH
15,TRBV2,NA,TRBJ1-6,ASSDNPGGHVNSPLH
13,TRBV5-1,NA,TRBJ2-3,ASSLHLDVPDTQY
12,TRBV7-8,NA,TRBJ2-1,ASSPSSSYNEQF
10,TRBV11-2,NA,TRBJ2-7,ANSSHSYEQY
12,TRBV6-6,NA,TRBJ2-1,ASRPPQGHNEQF
13,TRBV5-5,NA,TRBJ2-2,ASSSGHLNTGELF
14,TRBV6-1,NA,TRBJ2-5,ASGRGRGFRKETQY
14,TRBV5-5,TRBD2,TRBJ2-7,ASSSVIGAGVWEQY
14,TRBV5-1,NA,TRBJ2-1,ASSLIGGSSYNEQF
10,TRBV5-6,NA,TRBJ2-7,ASGPRAREQY
13,TRBV12-3/TRBV12-4,NA,TRBJ2-3,ASSSWPSGTDTQY
11,TRBV5-5,NA,TRBJ1-4,ASSLVPLEKLF
9,TRBV12-3/TRBV12-4,TRBD2,TRBJ2-2,ASSGKGELF
15,TRBV14,TRBD2,TRBJ2-7,VSSQGVRTSGRYEQY
12,TRBV5-4,NA,TRBJ2-4,ASSSPDRKDIQY
17,TRBV24-1,TRBD2,TRBJ2-3,ATSEPDPGLAGRRDTQY
13,TRBV6-5,NA,TRBJ2-5,ASSHNGQGQETQY
12,TRBV7-9,TRBD1,TRBJ1-5,ASGLEGQGTAQH
13,TRBV25-1,NA,TRBJ2-6,VSSEEGDGANVLT
13,TRBV12-3/TRBV12-4,NA,TRBJ2-2,ASRKTRGTSGELF
14,TRBV5-6,NA,TRBJ2-7,AGSLVVWAGAGEQY
12,TRBV5-1,TRBD1,TRBJ2-7,ASSTGTGKYEQY
11,TRBV12-3/TRBV12-4,NA,TRBJ1-4,ASSLAGTEKPF
14,TRBV4-1,NA,TRBJ2-2,ASNLEAGLHTGELF
11,TRBV11-1,NA,TRBJ2-7,ASSSTGVYEQY
11,TRBV11-2,NA,TRBJ1-5,ASSLSTYQHQH
13,TRBV7-8,NA,TRBJ2-5,ASSPPTESPETQH
10,TRBV28,NA,TRBJ1-1,AAGRLNTEAF
13,TRBV5-4,TRBD1,TRBJ2-1,ASSISGGNYNEQF